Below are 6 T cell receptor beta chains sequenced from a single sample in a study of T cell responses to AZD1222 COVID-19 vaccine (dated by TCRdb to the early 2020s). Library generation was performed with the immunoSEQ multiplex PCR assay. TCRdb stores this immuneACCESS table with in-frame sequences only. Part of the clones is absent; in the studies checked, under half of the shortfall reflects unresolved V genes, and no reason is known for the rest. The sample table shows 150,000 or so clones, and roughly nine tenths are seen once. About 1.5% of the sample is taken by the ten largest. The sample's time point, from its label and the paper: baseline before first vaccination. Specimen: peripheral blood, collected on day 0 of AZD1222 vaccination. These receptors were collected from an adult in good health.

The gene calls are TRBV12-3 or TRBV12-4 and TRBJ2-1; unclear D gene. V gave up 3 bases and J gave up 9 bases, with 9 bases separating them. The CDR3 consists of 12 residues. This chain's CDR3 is CASSFFVGEQFF. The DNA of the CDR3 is TGTGCCAGCAGTTTTTTTGTAGGTGAGCAGTTCTTC.

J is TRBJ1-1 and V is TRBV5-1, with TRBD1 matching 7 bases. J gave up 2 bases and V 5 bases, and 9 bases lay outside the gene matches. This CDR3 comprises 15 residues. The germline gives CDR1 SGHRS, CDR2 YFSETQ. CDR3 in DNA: TGCGCCAGCAGGGGGACAGACACGTATAACACTGAAGCTTTCTTT. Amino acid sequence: CASRGTDTYNTEAFF.

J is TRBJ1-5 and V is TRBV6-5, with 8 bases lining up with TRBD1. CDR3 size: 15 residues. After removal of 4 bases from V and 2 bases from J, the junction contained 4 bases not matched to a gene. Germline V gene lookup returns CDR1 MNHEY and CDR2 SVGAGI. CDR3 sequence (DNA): TGTGCCAGCAGTTTCCCGACAGGGGGCAATCAGCCCCAGCATTTT. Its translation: CASSFPTGGNQPQHF.

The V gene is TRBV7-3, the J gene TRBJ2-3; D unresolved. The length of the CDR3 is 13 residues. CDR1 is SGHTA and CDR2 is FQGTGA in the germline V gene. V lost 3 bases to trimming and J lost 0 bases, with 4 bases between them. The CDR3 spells CASSFLSTDTQYF. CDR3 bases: TGTGCCAGCAGCTTTCTCAGCACAGATACGCAGTATTTT.

CDR3 loop: CASSRENTNTEAFF. The DNA for the CDR3 is TGTGCCAGCAGCCGGGAGAATACAAACACTGAAGCTTTCTTT. The genes are TRBV7-9 and TRBJ1-1; D unclear. The V end was cut by 5 bases, the J end by 2 bases, with 12 bases between. Germline CDR1 SEHNR, CDR2 FQNEAQ (reference sequence). The CDR3 length is 14 residues.

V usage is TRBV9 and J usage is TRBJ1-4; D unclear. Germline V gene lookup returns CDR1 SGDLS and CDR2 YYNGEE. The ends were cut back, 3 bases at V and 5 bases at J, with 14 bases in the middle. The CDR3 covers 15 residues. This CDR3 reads CASSEQASRNEKLFF. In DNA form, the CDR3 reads TGTGCCAGCAGCGAACAAGCCAGTAGGAATGAAAAACTGTTTTTT.